Below, 27 T cell receptor beta chains from the same sample are listed, as sequenced in a study of neoadjuvant anti-PD-1 for oral cavity cancer (dated by TCRdb to 2020 to 2023). Sample time point, as interpreted from the label and publication: before neoadjuvant nivolumab. Library preparation employed the immunoSEQ multiplex PCR assay. The table comes from immuneACCESS by way of TCRdb, which keeps in-frame sequences with V and J called. Part of the clones is missing from these tables; in studies checked, under half for an unresolved V gene and the rest for unknown reasons. Within this sample are around 6,500 clones, with around 77% of them counted one time only. Approximately 3.3% of the sample goes to the ten largest clones. The sample was PBMCs, taken before nivolumab (anti-PD-1) treatment. The source of these receptors is a person aged 40 to 85 with oral cavity squamous cell carcinoma.

The chain has TRBV6-6 and TRBJ1-4; D might be TRBD1 (6 bases). Germline V gene sequence: CDR1 MNHNY, CDR2 SVGAGI (reference sequence). V was cut by 6 bases and J by 8 bases, with 19 bases left in between. CDR3 length: 15 residues. The CDR3 nucleotides are TGTGCCAGCAGCCCTTTTAGGGGGGTCGAAGAAAAACTGTTTTTT. It yields the protein CASSPFRGVEEKLFF.

This chain joins TRBV12-5 and TRBJ2-1; D is uncertain. CDR3 length: 9 residues. V shed 1 base and J shed 11 bases, with 0 bases lying between them. The germline gives CDR1 LGHNT, CDR2 FRNRAP. CDR3 amino acids: CASGLEQFF. For the CDR3, the DNA is TGTGCTAGTGGTTTGGAGCAGTTCTTC.

The chain recombines TRBV15 with TRBJ1-1; maybe TRBD1 (6 bases). Germline V gene data show CDR1 as LNHNV and CDR2 as YYDKDF (reference sequence). This CDR3 comprises 14 residues. The germline V and J ends were trimmed by 3 bases and 5 bases, with 13 bases remaining between them. Here the CDR3 reads CATSSSYQGTEAFF. The CDR3 nucleotides are TGTGCCACCAGCAGCTCTTACCAGGGGACTGAAGCTTTCTTT. The full variable domain, rest sourced from reference TRBV15 and TRBJ1-1, is DAMVIQNPRYQVTQFGKPVTLSCSQTLNHNVMYWYQQKSSQAPKLLFHYYDKDFNNEADTPDNFQSRRPNTSFCFLDIRSPGLGDTAMYLCATSSSYQGTEAFFGQGTRLTVV.

The chain combines TRBV4-3 with TRBJ2-7; tentative D call: TRBD1 (6 bases). Per the germline V gene, CDR1 is LGHNA and CDR2 is YSLEER. Trimming took off 4 bases at V and 0 bases at J, with 10 bases between the two ends. The CDR3 extends over 14 amino acids. The DNA for the CDR3 is TGCGCCAGCAGCCCCAGGACAGACTCCTACGAGCAGTACTTC. This sequence encodes CASSPRTDSYEQYF.

Written as DNA, the CDR3 is TGTGCCAGCAGCTCGGGACAGGTATACAATGAGCAGTTCTTC. Protein: CASSSGQVYNEQFF. The J gene is TRBJ2-1, the V gene TRBV7-8; 8 bases agree with TRBD1. The germline CDR1 and CDR2 sequences are SGHVS and FQNEAQ. This CDR3 has 14 amino acids. J gave up 4 bases and V 4 bases, and 3 bases lay outside the gene matches. The full variable domain, its missing parts supplied by reference TRBV7-8 and TRBJ2-1, is GAGVSQSPRYKVAKRGQDVALRCDPISGHVSLFWYQQALGQGPEFLTYFQNEAQLDKSGLPSDRFFAERPEGSVSTLKIQRTQQEDSAVYLCASSSGQVYNEQFFGPGTRLTVL.

This clone was seen only a few times. CDR3 amino acids: CASSLAVNAEAFF. The CDR3 DNA sequence: TGTGCCAGCAGCTTAGCGGTCAACGCTGAAGCTTTCTTT. The chain is built from TRBV7-9 and TRBJ1-1; no clear D. This CDR3 has 13 residues. Germline CDR1 and CDR2: SEHNR and FQNEAQ (reference sequence). V gave up 0 bases and J gave up 6 bases, with 8 bases separating them.

The chain joins TRBV15 to TRBJ2-1; 9 bases are a match to TRBD1. Germline CDR1 is LNHNV and CDR2 is YYDKDF (reference sequence). With 11 bases clipped from V and 8 bases from J, the junction kept 19 bases outside the gene matches. CDR3 length equals 16 residues. The CDR3 here is CAADPSGTGLFDEQFF. In nucleotides, the CDR3 is TGTGCCGCGGACCCGTCGGGGACAGGGTTATTCGATGAGCAGTTCTTC.

The chain links TRBV28 to TRBJ1-1, with D possibly being TRBD1 (6 bases). V lost 4 bases and J 0 bases, leaving 12 bases between the germline ends. The CDR3 has 15 residues. Germline CDR1 is MDHEN and CDR2 is SYDVKM. The CDR3 bases are TGTGCCAGCAGTTGGACACAGGGTTTGAACACTGAAGCTTTCTTT. Translation gives CASSWTQGLNTEAFF.

The J gene is TRBJ1-5, the V gene TRBV9; maybe TRBD1 (6 bases). The CDR3 is 15 residues long. Looked up from germline, CDR1 is SGDLS and CDR2 is YYNGEE. V lost 4 bases, J lost 4 bases, and 15 bases lay in between. CDR3: CASSLSDRENQPQHF. The CDR3 nucleotides read TGTGCCAGCAGCTTGTCGGACAGAGAAAATCAGCCCCAGCATTTT.

The V call is TRBV4-3, the J call TRBJ1-4; a possible D gene is TRBD1 (5 bases). The CDR3 spans 14 residues. Germline loops: CDR1 LGHNA, CDR2 YSLEER. V dropped 4 bases and J dropped 9 bases, with 15 bases sitting between them. CDR3 protein: CASSLLGESKKLFF. CDR3 bases: TGCGCCAGCAGCCTATTGGGGGAGTCCAAAAAACTGTTTTTT.

The chain's CDR3 is CASRPGQGQSGYTF. CDR3 bases: TGTGCCAGCAGGCCGGGACAGGGGCAAAGTGGCTACACCTTC. This chain joins TRBV28 and TRBJ1-2; 10 bases are a match to TRBD1. Germline CDR1 reads MDHEN; CDR2 reads SYDVKM. The CDR3 totals 14 residues. V lost 6 bases to trimming and J lost 7 bases; unmatched junction nucleotides: 8.

This clone was detected a few times. The chain has TRBV5-6 and TRBJ2-7; unclear D gene. CDR3 length equals 13 residues. Deletions cut 6 bases from V and 0 bases from J, with 10 bases between. The germline V gene has CDR1 SGHDT and CDR2 YYEEEE. The CDR3 DNA is TGTGCCAGCACCGCATCGAGCTCCTACGAGCAGTACTTC. It is translated as CASTASSSYEQYF.

The chain combines TRBV7-2 with TRBJ1-2; a weak D match, TRBD1 (5 bases). Trimming shortened V by 5 bases and J by 4 bases, and 14 bases separated the two germline ends. Germline CDR1 reads SGHTA; CDR2 reads FQGNSA. The CDR3 covers 14 residues. The CDR3 loop is CASSDSGTVYGYTF. In nucleotides, the CDR3 is TGTGCCAGCAGCGACTCCGGGACGGTCTATGGCTACACCTTC.

DNA of the CDR3: TGCGCCAGCAGCCAAGGCGTGTGGAGGCGACAAAAAAACACCGGGGAGCTGTTTTTT. Its protein product is CASSQGVWRRQKNTGELFF. V is TRBV4-1 and J is TRBJ2-2; weak D call: TRBD2 (5 bases). This CDR3 has 19 residues. Per germline, CDR1 MGHRA and CDR2 YSYEKL. Trimming stripped 1 base from V and 2 bases from J, with 20 bases between.

V and J are TRBV7-8 and TRBJ2-1; 11 nucleotides agree with TRBD1. With V trimmed by 5 bases and J by 7 bases, 7 bases remained unmatched. CDR3 length: 15 residues. Germline CDR1 SGHVS, CDR2 FQNEAQ. CDR3 DNA sequence: TGTGCCAGCAGCATCGGACAGGGGGCGTTTAATGAGCAGTTCTTC. Protein product: CASSIGQGAFNEQFF. Filled out from reference TRBV7-8 and TRBJ2-1, the complete variable domain reads GAGVSQSPRYKVAKRGQDVALRCDPISGHVSLFWYQQALGQGPEFLTYFQNEAQLDKSGLPSDRFFAERPEGSVSTLKIQRTQQEDSAVYLCASSIGQGAFNEQFFGPGTRLTVL.

The rearrangement joins TRBV7-2 to TRBJ2-1, with 11 bases lining up with TRBD2. Per germline, CDR1 SGHTA and CDR2 FQGNSA. The CDR3 runs 16 residues. V lost 8 bases to trimming and J lost 9 bases; unmatched junction nucleotides: 15. CDR3 sequence: CASCRFSGGADGEQFF. The CDR3 DNA follows: TGTGCCAGCTGTCGATTTAGCGGGGGGGCGGATGGTGAGCAGTTCTTC.

To note about this clone: Germline and junction disagree at one end, which may indicate a read error. This chain links TRBV19 with TRBJ1-2; D might be TRBD1 (5 bases). This CDR3 has 13 residues. Germline CDR1 and CDR2: LNHDA and SQIVND (reference sequence). The DNA of the CDR3 is TGTGCCAGTAGGATAGGGGTTGACTATGGCTACACCTTC. This sequence encodes CASRIGVDYGYTF. Full variable domain (missing parts from reference TRBV19 and TRBJ1-2): DGGITQSPKYLFRKEGQNVTLSCEQNLNHDAMYWYRQDPGQGLRLIYYSQIVNDFQKGDIAEGYSVSREKKESFPLTVTSAQKNPTAFYLCASRIGVDYGYTFGSGTRLTVV.

This chain uses TRBV5-5 with TRBJ2-3; D is ambiguous. CDR3 length: 14 residues. Germline V CDR1 and CDR2: SGHKS, YYEKEE (reference sequence). V gave up 0 bases and J gave up 1 base, with 6 bases separating them. The CDR3 loop reads CASSLGAGTDTQYF. The DNA for the CDR3 is TGTGCCAGCAGCTTGGGGGCAGGCACAGATACGCAGTATTTT. Full variable domain (remainder filled in from reference TRBV5-5 and TRBJ2-3): DAGVTQSPTHLIKTRGQQVTLRCSPISGHKSVSWYQQVLGQGPQFIFQYYEKEERGRGNFPDRFSARQFPNYSSELNVNALLLGDSALYLCASSLGAGTDTQYFGPGTRLTVL.

This chain joins TRBV5-6 and TRBJ2-1; D call uncertain. CDR1 is SGHDT and CDR2 is YYEEEE in the germline V gene. The CDR3 extends over 12 amino acids. V dropped 0 bases and J dropped 5 bases, with 3 bases sitting between them. The CDR3 loop is CASSLGDNEQFF. CDR3 nucleotides: TGTGCCAGCAGCTTGGGAGACAATGAGCAGTTCTTC.

The rearrangement joins TRBV29-1 to TRBJ1-1, with 9 bases that match TRBD1. The CDR3 spans 16 residues. The germline V gene encodes CDR1 SQVTM and CDR2 ANQGSEA. V lost 5 bases and J lost 0; bases outside the gene matches: 10. This chain's CDR3 is CSVLPGQGTMNTEAFF. As DNA, the CDR3 is TGCAGCGTTCTCCCGGGACAGGGAACAATGAACACTGAAGCTTTCTTT.

The genes are TRBV6-5 and TRBJ2-5; D is perhaps TRBD1 or TRBD2 (5 bases each). The V end lost 6 bases, the J end lost 4 bases, and 15 bases lay between the germline ends. The germline CDR1 and CDR2 sequences are MNHEY and SVGAGI. This CDR3 has 14 amino acids. CDR3 amino acids: CASSRGAPLETQYF. The CDR3 nucleotides are TGTGCCAGCAGCAGAGGGGCCCCACTAGAGACCCAGTACTTC.

This clone came up once. The rearrangement links TRBV7-2 to TRBJ2-6, with D unresolved. Per the germline V gene, CDR1 is SGHTA and CDR2 is FQGNSA. There are 16 residues in the CDR3. V was trimmed by 5 bases and J by 0 bases, leaving 11 bases between them. The CDR3 loop reads CASSLGRFSGANVLTF. The DNA of the CDR3 is TGTGCCAGCAGCCTGGGCAGATTCTCTGGGGCCAACGTCCTGACTTTC.

This clone was recorded a few times. This sequence joins TRBV19 and TRBJ2-7; TRBD1 aligns across 10 bases. V lost 5 bases, J lost 6 bases, and 7 bases stayed unmatched. Germline V gives CDR1 LNHDA, CDR2 SQIVND (reference sequence). CDR3 length: 14 residues. The CDR3 loop is CASSAGTGDGEQYF. CDR3 nucleotides: TGTGCCAGTAGTGCCGGGACAGGGGACGGCGAGCAGTACTTC. The complete variable domain, with remaining parts taken from reference TRBV19 and TRBJ2-7, reads DGGITQSPKYLFRKEGQNVTLSCEQNLNHDAMYWYRQDPGQGLRLIYYSQIVNDFQKGDIAEGYSVSREKKESFPLTVTSAQKNPTAFYLCASSAGTGDGEQYFGPGTRLTVT.

The CDR3 spells CASSSTRDTRRGEKLFF. As DNA, the CDR3 is TGTGCCAGCAGCTCGACCCGGGACACACGGAGGGGGGAAAAACTGTTTTTT. This chain joins TRBV7-9 and TRBJ1-4; D might be TRBD1 (6 bases). CDR3 length: 17 residues. Germline V gene data show CDR1 as SEHNR and CDR2 as FQNEAQ (reference sequence). Between the trimmed V and J ends, which lost 4 bases and 8 bases, there was a span of 23 bases.

This chain links TRBV10-3 with TRBJ2-5, with 7 bases that match TRBD1. The CDR3 extends over 18 amino acids. Germline CDR1 and CDR2: ENHRY and SYGVKD. Unmatched junction bases numbered 15, after V lost 0 bases and J lost 5 bases. The CDR3: CAISESKPRQGMQETQYF. For the CDR3, the DNA is TGTGCCATCAGTGAGTCGAAGCCCAGACAGGGAATGCAGGAGACCCAGTACTTC.

This clone was counted only a few times. This chain connects TRBV5-4 to TRBJ1-4, with a weak D call TRBD1 (6 bases). With 7 bases removed from V and 6 bases from J, the gap between germline ends came to 10 bases. This CDR3 is built from 12 residues. Germline V lookup: CDR1 SGHNT, CDR2 YYREEE (reference sequence). CDR3 sequence: CASGTKDEKLFF. DNA for the CDR3: TGTGCCAGCGGGACAAAAGATGAAAAACTGTTTTTT.

The chain couples TRBV6-1 to TRBJ1-1, with D hard to call. Germline CDR1 reads MNHNS; CDR2 reads SASEGT. This CDR3 contains 14 residues. Trimming removed 8 bases at V and 3 bases at J, with 16 bases between. This CDR3 reads CASRLSGVDTEAFF. CDR3 coding DNA: TGTGCCAGCCGACTTTCTGGGGTGGACACTGAAGCTTTCTTT.